This T cell receptor (beta chain) comes out of a study of identical twins. TCRdb recomputed calls from the 5' RACE reads with MiXCR, one row per CDR3 protein. The sample has about 530,000 distinct CDR3 sequences; about 20% are singletons. Only a few counts were recorded for this clonotype. There are 18 residues in the CDR3. Per germline, CDR1 SGHVS and CDR2 FNYEAQ. Trimming shortened V by 1 base and J by 0 bases, and 16 bases separated the two germline ends. The same sample was also used in a study of yellow fever vaccine responses in identical twins.

This chain links TRBV7-6 with TRBJ2-1; D may be TRBD1 or TRBD2 (6 bases each). Sequenced input: CD4+ T cells sorted from blood. This clonotype originated in a woman under 30 in good health. CDR3 loop: CASSLEGGVGSSYNEQFF. The DNA of the CDR3 is TGTGCCAGCAGCTTAGAGGGGGGAGTGGGTAGCTCCTACAATGAGCAGTTCTTC.